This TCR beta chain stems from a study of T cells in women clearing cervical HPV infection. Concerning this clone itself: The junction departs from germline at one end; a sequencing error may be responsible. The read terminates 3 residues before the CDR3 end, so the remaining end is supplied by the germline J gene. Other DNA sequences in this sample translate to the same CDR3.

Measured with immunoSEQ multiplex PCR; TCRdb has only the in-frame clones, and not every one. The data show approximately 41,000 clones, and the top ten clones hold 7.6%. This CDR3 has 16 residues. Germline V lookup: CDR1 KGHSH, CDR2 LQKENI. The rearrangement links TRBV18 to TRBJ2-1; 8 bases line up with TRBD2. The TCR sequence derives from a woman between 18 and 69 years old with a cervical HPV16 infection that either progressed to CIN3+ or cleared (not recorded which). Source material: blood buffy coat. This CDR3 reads CASSPFGGTRGNEQFF. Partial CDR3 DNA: TGTGCTAGCTCACCTTTCGGAGGGACTAGGGGCAATGAG.